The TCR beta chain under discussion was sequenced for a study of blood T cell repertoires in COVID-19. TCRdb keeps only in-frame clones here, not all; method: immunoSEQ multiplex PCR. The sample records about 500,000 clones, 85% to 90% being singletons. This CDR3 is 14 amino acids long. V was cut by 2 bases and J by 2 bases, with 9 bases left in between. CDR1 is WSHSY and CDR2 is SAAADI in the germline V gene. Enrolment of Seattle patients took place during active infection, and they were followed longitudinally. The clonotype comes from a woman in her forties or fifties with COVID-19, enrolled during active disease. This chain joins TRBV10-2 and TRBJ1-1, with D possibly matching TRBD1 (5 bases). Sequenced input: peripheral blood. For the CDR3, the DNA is TGCGCCAGCAGTGAGGGGGCTGAAAACACTGAAGCTTTCTTT. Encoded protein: CASSEGAENTEAFF.